This TCR beta chain was recovered during a study of cytomegalovirus exposure and HLA in healthy donors. Study results and caveats: Further analysis was carried out later, and it showed several of the most significant clusters appearing linked to common viral pathogens. A later analysis showed TCR association rates differing by HLA locus, peaking at DRB1 and lowest at HLA-C.

Comment on this clone: Its target is unknown.

Researchers ran the PCR with 60 Vbeta and 13 Jbeta primers. Original data processing: Later, about 80 million unique TCR beta chains were counted in an analysis, and about 12 million of them were shared. Profiled with immunoSEQ multiplex PCR; TCRdb holds only in-frame clones, not every one. V and J calls and clone size are copied from that table; D and trimming were computed from the DNA. The sample records about 250,000 clones, around 65% being singletons. Trimming took 7 bases from V and 3 from J, leaving 13 bases between them. Germline loops: CDR1 SNHLY, CDR2 FYNNEI. CDR3 size: 15 residues. The clonotype comes from a female donor in good health and CMV-seronegative. Sequencing was done on a sample of PBMCs. V usage is TRBV2 and J usage is TRBJ1-6; tentatively, D is TRBD1 (5 bases). CDR3 sequence (DNA): TGTGCCAGCACCCCCGACAGAAACTATAATTCACCCCTCCACTTT. This translates into CASTPDRNYNSPLHF.